Sequencing of this T cell receptor (beta chain) was carried out in a study of cytomegalovirus exposure and HLA in healthy donors. Overall study: The roughly 120 validation repertoires, a later analysis reported, used the same platform as the roughly 710 first-cohort repertoires.

Study-level points and caveats: Confirmation in vitro established that a few CMV-associated chains were specific for CMV antigens. The authors enumerated roughly 160 TCR beta chains as linked to cytomegalovirus.

Profiling relied on immunoSEQ multiplex PCR, and the TCRdb table lists in-frame clones only, not all of them. Of about 60,000 clones listed, approximately 95% are singletons. In regard to this clone: Its antigen is still unknown.

V was clipped by 5 bases and J by 5 bases; unmatched bases: 11. In germline, CDR1 is SGHNT, CDR2 YENEEA. The CDR3 runs to 15 residues. Source material: PBMCs. The rearrangement uses TRBV11-3 and TRBJ1-1; 7 bases map to TRBD1. The receptor was derived from a woman under 30 in good health and CMV-seropositive. Here the CDR3 DNA reads TGTGCCAGCAGCCCCGGGAGGGGGCATCGGACTGAAGCTTTCTTT. It yields the protein CASSPGRGHRTEAFF.